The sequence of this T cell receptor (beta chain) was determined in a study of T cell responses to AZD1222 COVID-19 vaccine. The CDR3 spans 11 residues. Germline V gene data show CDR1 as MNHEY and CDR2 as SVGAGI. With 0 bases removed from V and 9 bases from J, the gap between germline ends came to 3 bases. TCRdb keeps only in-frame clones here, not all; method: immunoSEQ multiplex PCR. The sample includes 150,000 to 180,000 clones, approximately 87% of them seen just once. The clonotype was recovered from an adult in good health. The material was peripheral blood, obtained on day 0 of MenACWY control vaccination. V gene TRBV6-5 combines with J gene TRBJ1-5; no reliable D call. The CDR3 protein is CASSYSRPQHF. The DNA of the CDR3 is TGTGCCAGCAGTTACTCGAGGCCCCAGCATTTT.